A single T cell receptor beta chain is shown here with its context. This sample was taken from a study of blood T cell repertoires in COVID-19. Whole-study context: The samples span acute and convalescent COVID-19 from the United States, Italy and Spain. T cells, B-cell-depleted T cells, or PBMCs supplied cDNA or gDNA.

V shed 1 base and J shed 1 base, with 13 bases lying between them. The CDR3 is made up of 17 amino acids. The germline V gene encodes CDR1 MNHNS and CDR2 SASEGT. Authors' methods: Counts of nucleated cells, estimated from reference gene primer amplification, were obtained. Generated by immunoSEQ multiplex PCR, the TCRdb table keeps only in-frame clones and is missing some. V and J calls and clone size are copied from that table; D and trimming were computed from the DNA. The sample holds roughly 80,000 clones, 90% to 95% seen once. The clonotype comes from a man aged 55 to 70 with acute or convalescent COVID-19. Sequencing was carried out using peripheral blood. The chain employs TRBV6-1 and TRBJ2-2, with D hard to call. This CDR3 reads CASSEVLTILNTGELFF. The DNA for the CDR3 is TGTGCCAGCAGTGAAGTCCTGACAATCTTGAACACCGGGGAGCTGTTTTTT.